This T cell receptor (beta chain) originates from a study of blood T cell repertoires in COVID-19. Trimming left V 1 base short and J 5 bases short, with 5 bases between. From germline, CDR1 is GTSNPN and CDR2 SVGIG (reference sequence). The CDR3 loop spans 12 amino acids. Data came from immunoSEQ multiplex PCR; TCRdb stores just in-frame clones and leaves some out. The repertoire holds under 100,000 clones, with roughly nine tenths as singletons. The chain uses TRBV30 and TRBJ1-4; no definite D call. Sequencing was done on a sample of peripheral blood. This TCR derives from a man younger than 40 with acute or convalescent COVID-19. CDR3 coding DNA: TGTGCCTGGAGTGACCTAAATGAAAAACTGTTTTTT. It codes for CAWSDLNEKLFF.